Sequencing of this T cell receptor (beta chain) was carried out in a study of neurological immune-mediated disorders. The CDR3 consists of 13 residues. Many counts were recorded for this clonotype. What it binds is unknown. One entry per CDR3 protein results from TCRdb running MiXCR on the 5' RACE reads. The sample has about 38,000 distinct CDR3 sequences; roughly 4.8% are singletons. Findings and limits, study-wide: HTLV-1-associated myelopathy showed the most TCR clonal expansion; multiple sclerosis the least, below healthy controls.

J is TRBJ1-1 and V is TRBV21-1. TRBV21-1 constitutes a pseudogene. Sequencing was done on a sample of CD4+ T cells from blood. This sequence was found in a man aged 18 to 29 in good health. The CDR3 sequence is CASSKDNSTEAFF. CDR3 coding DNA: TGTGCCAGCAGCAAAGACAATAGCACTGAAGCTTTCTTT.